Below, 2 T cell receptor beta chains from the same sample are listed, as sequenced in a study of technical replicates of blood from several donors. The assay was immunoSEQ multiplex PCR, and TCRdb's table has in-frame clones only and misses some. The sample consists of 75,000 to 100,000 clones, about 95% of them appearing once. Sequences were obtained from T cells isolated from PBMCs. All receptors come from a human donor in good health.

The chain employs TRBV9 and TRBJ2-5; TRBD1 might be the D (6 bases). V was clipped by 0 bases and J by 2 bases, with 14 bases between them. The CDR3 extends over 16 amino acids. Germline CDR1 is SGDLS and CDR2 is YYNGEE. CDR3 bases: TGTGCCAGCAGCGTAGATTCCAGGGGTCATCAAGAGACCCAGTACTTC. Its translation: CASSVDSRGHQETQYF.

This clone appeared once. The rearrangement uses TRBV29-1 and TRBJ1-2; D unclear. Germline values: CDR1 SQVTM, CDR2 ANQGSEA. Trimming pared 4 bases from V and 3 bases from J, leaving 9 bases between. The CDR3 consists of 12 residues. The CDR3 region has the DNA TGCAGCGTTGTGGTACACGACTATGGCTACACCTTC. It codes for CSVVVHDYGYTF.